Described below is a single T cell receptor (beta chain) sequence and its context. Its antigen is unidentified. Compared with germline, one end of the junction differs, possibly owing to a read error. A second PCR, run for roughly 7 to 12 cycles, used a sample-barcoded 5' primer plus a J-beta primer mix. In TCRdb, the 5' RACE reads were re-called with MiXCR into one record per CDR3 protein. The table lists some 1.5 million distinct CDR3 sequences, approximately 30% of them singletons. This CDR3 contains 14 residues. Germline V gene sequence: CDR1 MNHNS, CDR2 SASEGT. This entry belongs to a study of blood T cells in healthy people across ages. Study observations and caveats: Underestimates were what the diversity estimates from one million T cells were considered to be. Naive T cell percentage showed a strong correlation with TCR beta diversity.

The sample consisted of blood. This receptor was obtained from a woman aged 25 to 39 in good health. The rearrangement links TRBV6-1 to TRBJ2-7, with D tentatively TRBD2 (6 bases). This CDR3 is CASSDRSQDYDQYF. CDR3 nucleotide sequence: TGTGCCAGCAGTGACCGGTCCCAGGACTACGATCAGTACTTC.